This note documents a single T cell receptor (beta chain) sequence. The data belong to a study of blood T cell repertoires in COVID-19. The length of the CDR3 is 17 residues. The germline CDR1 and CDR2 sequences are SGHDT and YYEEEE. With V trimmed by 0 bases and J by 0 bases, 6 bases remained unmatched. Measured with immunoSEQ multiplex PCR; TCRdb has only the in-frame clones, and not every one. The sample records 150,000 to 250,000 clones, just under 85% being singletons. The material sequenced was peripheral blood. The sequence was collected from a human donor with acute or convalescent COVID-19. The donor label of this sample is uncertain. The chain employs TRBV5-6 and TRBJ1-3; 7 nucleotides match TRBD1. This CDR3 is CASSLGTGVRSGNTIYF. DNA for the CDR3: TGTGCCAGCAGCTTGGGTACAGGGGTCCGCTCTGGAAACACCATATATTTT.